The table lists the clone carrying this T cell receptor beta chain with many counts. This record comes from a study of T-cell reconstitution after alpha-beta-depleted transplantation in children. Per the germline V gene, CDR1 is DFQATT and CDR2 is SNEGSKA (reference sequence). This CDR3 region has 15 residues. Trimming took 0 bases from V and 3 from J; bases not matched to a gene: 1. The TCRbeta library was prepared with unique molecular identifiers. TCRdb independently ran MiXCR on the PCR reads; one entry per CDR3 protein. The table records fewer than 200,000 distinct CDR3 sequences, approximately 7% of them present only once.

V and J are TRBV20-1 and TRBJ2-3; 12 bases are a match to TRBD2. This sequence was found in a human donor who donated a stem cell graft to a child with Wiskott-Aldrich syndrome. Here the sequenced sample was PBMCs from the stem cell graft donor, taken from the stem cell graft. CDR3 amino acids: CSARDLAGGTDTQYF. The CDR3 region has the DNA TGCAGTGCTAGAGATCTAGCGGGGGGGACAGATACGCAGTATTTT.